This T cell receptor beta chain emerged from a study of beta chain features in type 1 diabetes. The authors reverse transcribed all of the isolated RNA, so sequencing captured expressed TCRB transcripts. The table came from immunoSEQ multiplex PCR; TCRdb's copy has only in-frame clones and leaves some out. The sample yields roughly 70,000 clones, around 49% seen once. Comment on this clone: No antigen is known for it.

Points from the study as a whole: Type 1 diabetes patients showed a moderate but significant shortening of TCRB CDR3s in all four CD4+ subsets. Amplification by PCR could prefer shorter templates, with the same effect in patients and controls.

The V gene lost 1 base and the J gene lost 0 bases, with 9 bases spanning the gap. The CDR3 runs to 15 residues. The germline V gene encodes CDR1 SGHRS and CDR2 YFSETQ. The authors sorted CD4+ naive, central memory, regulatory and stem cell-like memory cells via CD45RO/CCR7/CD25/CD127/CD95/CD27. Purities over 95% were achieved in all sorted populations. This sequence was found in a man aged 25 to 45 with type 1 diabetes. The sample taken for sequencing was central memory CD4+ T cells from blood. The rearrangement uses TRBV5-1 and TRBJ2-3; possible D gene TRBD2, 6 bases. The CDR3 here is CASSLTGLSTDTQYF. DNA for the CDR3: TGCGCCAGCAGCTTGACGGGACTTAGCACAGATACGCAGTATTTT.